Included here is one TCR beta chain sequence, with context. This clone's antigen is unknown. Base qualities are not provided; no much larger clone lies one nucleotide away. The data belong to a study of blood T cell repertoires in COVID-19 (TCRdb year 2020). The study in broad terms: The collaborator samples originated in the United States, Italy and Spain and spanned the acute and convalescent phases of COVID-19. Samples were obtained from the ongoing ImmuneRACE study (first 160 participants) and from 1,200 or so subjects provided by 6 global collaborators. Nearly every sample came with metadata listing a de-identified subject ID, COVID-19 status, age in years and sex. The repertoires were made available in a free public database intended to serve as a resource for research on the immune response to SARS-CoV-2. Where available, HLA class I and class II types were obtained from metadata supplied by the sample provider rather than from assay-based typing. Subjects who had been exposed to COVID-19, were actively infected with it, or had recovered from it provided the deeply sampled blood TCRbeta repertoires that made up the dataset. The material from the prospective study consisted of cDNA or gDNA derived from T cells, B-cell-depleted T cells, or PBMCs.

Participants in the prospective study were aged roughly 18 to 89 years, lived in about two dozen United States geographic areas, and enrolled through a virtual design. To assign participants to cohorts, the prospective study relied on clinical history that participants themselves reported in a screening survey and a study questionnaire. Exposed participants were defined as having been in contact with someone with a PCR-confirmed or clinician-diagnosed COVID-19 case within 2 weeks of study entry. In the prospective study, whole blood, serum and a nasopharyngeal or oropharyngeal swab were collected from each participant by mobile phlebotomists. Participants in the prospective study had the option to provide additional blood draws and questionnaires over a 2-month period. Before DNA extraction, blood samples from the prospective study were shipped at room temperature or frozen. Points the paper makes about the study in general: Clinical and demographic metadata were provided uncurated, with the amount varying by source and participant.

TCRbeta CDR3 regions were amplified from genomic DNA by means of the immunoSEQ Assay, a bias-controlled multiplex PCR. The authors processed their data as follows. The number of nucleated cells in each sample was estimated from the amplification of reference gene primers within the assay. Sequence reads were collapsed and filtered to measure the absolute abundance of every unique TCRbeta CDR3 rearrangement. For each sample, productive Simpson clonality was calculated as the square root of Simpson's diversity index over productive rearrangements. Here the immuneACCESS table is served through TCRdb, limited to in-frame sequences with V and J called. Missing clones are a known gap in these copies; in checked studies unresolved V genes cover under half, and the rest lacks a known reason. V, J and clone size are those of that table, while D and trimming were read from the DNA. The sample data list approximately 300,000 clones, and roughly 90% of these were observed just once. The top ten clonotypes cover approximately 4.1% of the sample.

The material sequenced was PBMCs or T cells enriched from blood (not recorded which). The sequence derives from a woman aged 25 to 39 who had been exposed to COVID-19.

The base sequence is TGTGCCAGCAGCGTAGGCGGGACAGCTGGAAACACCATATATTTT. Its amino acids are CASSVGGTAGNTIYF. The chain is encoded by TRBV9 joined to TRBJ1-3, and TRBD1 aligns with 7 junction nucleotides. CDR1 and CDR2 (SGDLS, YYNGEE) derive from the germline V gene. The V end gives up 0 bases and the J end 2 bases, leaving 2 bases in the junction not matched to a gene. The CDR3 measures 15 amino acids from cysteine to phenylalanine. The kept DNA is CDR3 alone, 45 bases in frame from the first base.